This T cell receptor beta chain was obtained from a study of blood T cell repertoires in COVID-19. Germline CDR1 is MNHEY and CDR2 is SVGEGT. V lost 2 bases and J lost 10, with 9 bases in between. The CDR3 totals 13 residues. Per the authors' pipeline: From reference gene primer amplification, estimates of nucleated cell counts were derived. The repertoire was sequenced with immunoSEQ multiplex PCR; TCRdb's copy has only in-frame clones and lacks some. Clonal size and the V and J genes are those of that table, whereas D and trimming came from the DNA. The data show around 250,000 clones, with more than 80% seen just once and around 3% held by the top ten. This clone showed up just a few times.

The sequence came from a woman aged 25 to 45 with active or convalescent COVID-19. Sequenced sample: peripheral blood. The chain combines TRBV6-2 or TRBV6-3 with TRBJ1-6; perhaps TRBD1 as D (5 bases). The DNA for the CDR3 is TGTGCCAGCAGTTACGGGCAGGGATCACCCCTCCACTTT. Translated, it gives CASSYGQGSPLHF.